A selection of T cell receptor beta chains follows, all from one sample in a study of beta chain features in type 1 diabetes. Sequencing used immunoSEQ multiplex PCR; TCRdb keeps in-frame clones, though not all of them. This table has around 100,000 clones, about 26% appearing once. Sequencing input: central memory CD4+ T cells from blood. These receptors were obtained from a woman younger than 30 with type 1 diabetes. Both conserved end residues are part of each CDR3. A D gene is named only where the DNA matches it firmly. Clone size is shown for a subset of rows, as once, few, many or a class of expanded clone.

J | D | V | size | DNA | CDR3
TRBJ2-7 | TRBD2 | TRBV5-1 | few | TGCGCCAGCAGGACTAGCGGGACAACCTACGAGCAGTACTTC | CASRTSGTTYEQYF
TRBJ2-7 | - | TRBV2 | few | TGTGCCAGCAGGAGGGACAAACCAGTAGTCTACGAGCAGTACTTC | CASRRDKPVVYEQYF
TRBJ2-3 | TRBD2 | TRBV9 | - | TGTGCCAGCGCCGGGGGGAGTGATACGCAGTATTTT | CASAGGSDTQYF
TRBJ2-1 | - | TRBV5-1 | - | TGCGCCAGCAGCTGGGGGTCGGGGGGCGAGCAGTTCTTC | CASSWGSGGEQFF
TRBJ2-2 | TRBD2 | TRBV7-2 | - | TGTGCCAGCAGCCTCCCGGGACTAGCGGTCACCGGGGAGCTGTTTTTT | CASSLPGLAVTGELFF
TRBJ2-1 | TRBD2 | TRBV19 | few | TGTGCCAGTAGTATCAAGGCGGGAGAGGTTTACAATGAGCAGTTCTTC | CASSIKAGEVYNEQFF
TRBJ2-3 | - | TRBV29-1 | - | TGCAGCGTTGTGGTACGGGTTGGAGATACGCAGTATTTT | CSVVVRVGDTQYF
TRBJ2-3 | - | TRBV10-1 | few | TGCGCCAGCAGCCAGACGGGACTGAGCACAGATACGCAGTATTTT | CASSQTGLSTDTQYF
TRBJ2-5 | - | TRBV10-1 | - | TGCGCCAGCAGTGGGGCTGGGGAGACCCAGTACTTC | CASSGAGETQYF
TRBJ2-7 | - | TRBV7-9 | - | TGTGCCAGCAGCTTAGAAATTCAGGGCTACGAGCAGTACTTC | CASSLEIQGYEQYF
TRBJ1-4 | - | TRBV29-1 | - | TGCAGCGTACAGGACTATAATGAAAAACTGTTTTTT | CSVQDYNEKLFF
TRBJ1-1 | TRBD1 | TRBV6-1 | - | TGTGCCAGCAGTCCCGGGGACAGAGAAGCTTTCTTT | CASSPGDREAFF
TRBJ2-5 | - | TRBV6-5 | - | TGTGCCAGCACCAAAGCGGAGACCCAGTACTTC | CASTKAETQYF
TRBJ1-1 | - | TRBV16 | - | TGTGCCAGCAGCCTAGCAACTGAAGCTTTCTTT | CASSLATEAFF
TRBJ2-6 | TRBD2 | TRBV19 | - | TGTGCCAGTAGCCCTAAGAGCGGGACCTTTGGGGCCAACGTCCTGACTTTC | CASSPKSGTFGANVLTF
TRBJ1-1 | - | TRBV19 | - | TGTGCCAGTCGCCGACAGGCAGAAGCTTTCTTT | CASRRQAEAFF
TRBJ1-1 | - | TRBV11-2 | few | TGTGCCAGCAGCTCCCCGCAGACAGGAATGAACACTGAAGCTTTCTTT | CASSSPQTGMNTEAFF
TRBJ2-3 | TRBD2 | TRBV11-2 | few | TGTGCCAGCAGCTTATCTAGCGGGAGAACAGATACGCAGTATTTT | CASSLSSGRTDTQYF
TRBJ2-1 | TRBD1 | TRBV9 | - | TGTGCCAGCAGCCCCCGGACAGGACTTATTGCCAATGAGCAGTTCTTC | CASSPRTGLIANEQFF
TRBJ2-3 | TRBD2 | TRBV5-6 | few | TGTGCCAGCAGCTTGGATAGCGGGTGGGCAGATACGCAGTATTTT | CASSLDSGWADTQYF
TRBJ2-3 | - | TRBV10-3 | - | TGTGCCATCAGTGATCCGGATACGCAGTATTTT | CAISDPDTQYF
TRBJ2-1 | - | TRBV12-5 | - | TGTGCTAGTGGTTTCTATACAGGGTTGGAGCAGTTCTTC | CASGFYTGLEQFF
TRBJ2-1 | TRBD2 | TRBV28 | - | TGTGCCAGCAGTTCAATGGGACTAGCGGGAGGGTATGAGCAGTTCTTC | CASSSMGLAGGYEQFF
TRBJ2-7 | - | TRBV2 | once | TGTGCCAGCAGTGGCCAGGCAAGGAGGACCTACGAGCAGTACTTC | CASSGQARRTYEQYF
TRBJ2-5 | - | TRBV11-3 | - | TGTGCCAGCAGCTTAGGGACACAAGAGACCCAGTACTTC | CASSLGTQETQYF
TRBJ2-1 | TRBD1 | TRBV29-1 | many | TGCAGCGGGGGACAGCGGAATGAGCAGTTCTTC | CSGGQRNEQFF
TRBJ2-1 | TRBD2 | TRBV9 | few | TGTGCCAGCAGCGCTGGTAGCGGGAGGGCCCGCAATGAGCAGTTCTTC | CASSAGSGRARNEQFF
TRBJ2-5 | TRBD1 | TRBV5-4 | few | TGTGCCAGCAGTACAGGGGACCAAGAGACCCAGTACTTC | CASSTGDQETQYF
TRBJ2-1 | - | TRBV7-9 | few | TGTGCCAGCAGCTTAGGAGGGAAGGATGAGCAGTTCTTC | CASSLGGKDEQFF
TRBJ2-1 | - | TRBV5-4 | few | TGTGCCAGCAGCTCGAGAGCGAGGAGCTCCTACAATGAGCAGTTCTTC | CASSSRARSSYNEQFF
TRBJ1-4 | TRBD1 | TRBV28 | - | TGTGCCAGCAGTTTGAGACAGGGGGCTATGGAAAAACTGTTTTTT | CASSLRQGAMEKLFF
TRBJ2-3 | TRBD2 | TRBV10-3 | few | TGTGCCATCAGGAGCAGGGCGGGAGAGGGCGGCACAGATACGCAGTATTTT | CAIRSRAGEGGTDTQYF
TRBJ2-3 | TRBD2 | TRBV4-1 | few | TGCGCCAGCAGCCATCCCCGCAGCGGGAACACAGATACGCAGTATTTT | CASSHPRSGNTDTQYF
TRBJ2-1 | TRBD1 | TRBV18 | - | TGTGCCAGTACGGAGACAGGGAGCTCCTACAATGAGCAGTTCTTC | CASTETGSSYNEQFF
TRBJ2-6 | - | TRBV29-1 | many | TGCAGCGTTGTCACGGCTGGGGCCAACGTCCTGACTTTC | CSVVTAGANVLTF
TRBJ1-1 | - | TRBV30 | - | TGTGCCTGGAGCCCCAGCGCTAACACTGAAGCTTTCTTT | CAWSPSANTEAFF
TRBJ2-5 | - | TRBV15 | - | TGTGCCACCAGCAGAGATAACGGAGCACAAGAGACCCAGTACTTC | CATSRDNGAQETQYF
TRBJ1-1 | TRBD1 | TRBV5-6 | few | TGTGCCAGCAGCCCCCAGGGGGTTGGGACTGAAGCTTTCTTT | CASSPQGVGTEAFF
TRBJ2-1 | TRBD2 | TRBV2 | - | TGTGCCAGCACGGCGGGAGGGCCTTCCTACAATGAGCAGTTCTTC | CASTAGGPSYNEQFF
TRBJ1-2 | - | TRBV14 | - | TGTGCCAGCAGCCCTATACAGGGAATGAGCTATGGCTACACCTTC | CASSPIQGMSYGYTF
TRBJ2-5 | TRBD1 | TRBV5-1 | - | TGCGCCAGCAGCTCCCAAGGGACAGGGGAAGAGACCCAGTACTTC | CASSSQGTGEETQYF
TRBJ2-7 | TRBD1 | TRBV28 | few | TGTGCCAGCAGTTTAGGGACAGCTTCTACCTACGAGCAGTACTTC | CASSLGTASTYEQYF
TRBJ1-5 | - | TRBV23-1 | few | TGCGCCAGCAGTCAATACGCAACCAGAACTAGCAATCAGCCCCAGCATTTT | CASSQYATRTSNQPQHF
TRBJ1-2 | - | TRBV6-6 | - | TGTGCCAGCAGAGAACAGGGTTTTAAAAACTATGGCTACACCTTC | CASREQGFKNYGYTF
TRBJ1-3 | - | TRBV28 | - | TGTGCCAGCAGTTTTAATCAGGGGCGGGGAAACACCATATATTTT | CASSFNQGRGNTIYF
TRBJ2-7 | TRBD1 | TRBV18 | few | TGTGCCAGCTCACCACCGTGGGACAGCTACGAGCAGTACTTC | CASSPPWDSYEQYF
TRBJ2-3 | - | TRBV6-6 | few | TGTGCCAGCAGTTCCACGCAACGGGCAGATACGCAGTATTTT | CASSSTQRADTQYF
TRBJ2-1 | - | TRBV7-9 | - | TGTGCCAGCAGCTTAAACTGGGCTGAGTTCTTC | CASSLNWAEFF
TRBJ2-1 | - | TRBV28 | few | TGTGCCAGCCGGACTAACCTCAATGAGCAGTTCTTC | CASRTNLNEQFF
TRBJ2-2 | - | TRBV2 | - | TGTGCCAGCAGTTCGCGGACGGGGACCGGGGAGCTGTTTTTT | CASSSRTGTGELFF
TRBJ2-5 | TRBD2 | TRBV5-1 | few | TGCGCCAGCAGCCGCCAGCGGGGGGAAGAGACCCAGTACTTC | CASSRQRGEETQYF
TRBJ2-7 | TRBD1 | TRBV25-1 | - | TGTGCCAGCAGTGAATATACCGGACAGGGCGAGCAGTACTTC | CASSEYTGQGEQYF
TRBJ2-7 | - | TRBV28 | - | TGTGCCAGCAGTTTTGAGGCCGAGCAGTACTTC | CASSFEAEQYF
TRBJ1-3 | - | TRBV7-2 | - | TGTGCCAGCAGCCCACAGTCCGGAAACACCATATATTTT | CASSPQSGNTIYF
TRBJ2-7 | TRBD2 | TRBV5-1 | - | TGCGCCAGCAGCTTAGGTGGGGCGGGACTAGCGGGTTACGAGCAGTACTTC | CASSLGGAGLAGYEQYF
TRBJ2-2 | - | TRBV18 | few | TGTGCCAGCTCACTCCCAAGTGGTAGAACCGGGGAGCTGTTTTTT | CASSLPSGRTGELFF
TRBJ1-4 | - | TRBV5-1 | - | TGCGCCAGCAGCGATACAGGGAGTACTGAAAAACTGTTTTTT | CASSDTGSTEKLFF
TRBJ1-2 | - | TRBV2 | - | TGTGCCAGCAGTCCCCTACAGGGTTCCGGCGTGCAGGTAACCTTC | CASSPLQGSGVQVTF
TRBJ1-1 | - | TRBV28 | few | TGTGCCAGCAGTCCCCCCGGGGGAGGGGGTATGAACACTGAAGCTTTCTTT | CASSPPGGGGMNTEAFF
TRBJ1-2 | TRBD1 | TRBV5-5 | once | TGTGCCAGCAGCACGGACAGGGGGATAACGGGCTACACCTTC | CASSTDRGITGYTF